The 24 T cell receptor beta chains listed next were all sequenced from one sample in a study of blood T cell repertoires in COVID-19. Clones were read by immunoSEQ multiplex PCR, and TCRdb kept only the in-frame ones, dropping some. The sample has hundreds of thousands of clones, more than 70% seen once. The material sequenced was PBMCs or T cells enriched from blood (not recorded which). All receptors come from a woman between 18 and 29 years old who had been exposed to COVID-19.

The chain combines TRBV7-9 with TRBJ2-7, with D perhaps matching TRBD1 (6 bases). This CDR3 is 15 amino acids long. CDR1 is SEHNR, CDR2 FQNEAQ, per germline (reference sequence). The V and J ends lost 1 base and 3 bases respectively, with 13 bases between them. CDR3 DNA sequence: TGTGCCAGCAGCTTAGTTCGAGGGGACATCTACGAGCAGTACTTC. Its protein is CASSLVRGDIYEQYF.

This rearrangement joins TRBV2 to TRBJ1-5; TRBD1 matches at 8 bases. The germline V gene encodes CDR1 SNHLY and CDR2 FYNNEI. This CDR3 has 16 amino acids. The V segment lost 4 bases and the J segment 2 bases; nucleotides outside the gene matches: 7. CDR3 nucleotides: TGTGCCAGCAGTGCGGGCCCGACAGGGGGCAATCAGCCCCAGCATTTT. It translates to CASSAGPTGGNQPQHF.

The CDR3 DNA reads TGTGCCAGCAGCGACTCCGGGAGATCCTACGAGCAGTACTTC. It translates to CASSDSGRSYEQYF. The rearrangement links TRBV27 to TRBJ2-7, with D tentatively TRBD2 (6 bases). Deletions cut 6 bases from V and 1 base from J, with 13 bases between. The CDR3 length is 14 residues. Germline CDR1 is MNHEY and CDR2 is SMNVEV (reference sequence).

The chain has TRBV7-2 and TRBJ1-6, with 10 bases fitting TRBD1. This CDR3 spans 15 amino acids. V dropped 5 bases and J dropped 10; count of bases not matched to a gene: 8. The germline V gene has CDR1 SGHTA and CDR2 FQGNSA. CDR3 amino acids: CASSEYGTGDSPLHF. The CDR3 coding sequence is TGTGCCAGCAGCGAGTACGGGACAGGGGACTCACCCCTCCACTTT.

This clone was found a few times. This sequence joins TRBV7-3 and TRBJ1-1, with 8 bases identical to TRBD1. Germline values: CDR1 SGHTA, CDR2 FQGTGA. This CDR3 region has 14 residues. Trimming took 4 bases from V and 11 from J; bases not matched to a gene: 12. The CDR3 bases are TGTGCCAGCAGCTCCTCCCCAGGACAGGGCGGGGCTTTCTTT. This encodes CASSSSPGQGGAFF.

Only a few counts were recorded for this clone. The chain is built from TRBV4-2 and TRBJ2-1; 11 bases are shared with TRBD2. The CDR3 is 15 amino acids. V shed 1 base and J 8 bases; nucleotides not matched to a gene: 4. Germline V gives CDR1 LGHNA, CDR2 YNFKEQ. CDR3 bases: TGTGCCAGCAGCCAAGCTAGCGGGAGGAACGATGAGCAGTTCTTC. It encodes CASSQASGRNDEQFF.

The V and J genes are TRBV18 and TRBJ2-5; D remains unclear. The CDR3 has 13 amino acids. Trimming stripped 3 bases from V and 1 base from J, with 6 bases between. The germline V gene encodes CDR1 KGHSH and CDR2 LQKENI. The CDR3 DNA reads TGTGCCAGCTCACCGGCATTCCAAGAGACCCAGTACTTC. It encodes CASSPAFQETQYF.

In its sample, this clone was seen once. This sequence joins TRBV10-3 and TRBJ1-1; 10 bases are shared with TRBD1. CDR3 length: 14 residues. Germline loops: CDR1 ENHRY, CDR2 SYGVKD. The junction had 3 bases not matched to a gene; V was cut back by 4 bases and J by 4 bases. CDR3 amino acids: CAISARDRGTEAFF. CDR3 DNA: TGTGCCATCAGTGCCCGGGACAGGGGCACTGAAGCTTTCTTT.

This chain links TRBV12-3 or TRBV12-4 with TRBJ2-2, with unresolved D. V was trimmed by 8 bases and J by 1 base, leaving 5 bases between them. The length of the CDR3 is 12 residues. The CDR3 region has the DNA TGTGCCAGCCAGGAGAACACCGGGGAGCTGTTTTTT. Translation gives CASQENTGELFF.

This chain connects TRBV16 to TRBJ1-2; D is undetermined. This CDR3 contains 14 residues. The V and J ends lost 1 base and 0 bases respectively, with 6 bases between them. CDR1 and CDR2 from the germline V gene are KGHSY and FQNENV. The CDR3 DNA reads TGTGCCAGCAGCCAATTCCGGTCTAACTATGGCTACACCTTC. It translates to CASSQFRSNYGYTF. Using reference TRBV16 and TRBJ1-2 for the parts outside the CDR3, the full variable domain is GEEVAQTPKHLVRGEGQKAKLYCAPIKGHSYVFWYQQVLKNEFKFLISFQNENVFDETGMPKERFSAKCLPNSPCSLEIQATKLEDSAVYFCASSQFRSNYGYTFGSGTRLTVV.

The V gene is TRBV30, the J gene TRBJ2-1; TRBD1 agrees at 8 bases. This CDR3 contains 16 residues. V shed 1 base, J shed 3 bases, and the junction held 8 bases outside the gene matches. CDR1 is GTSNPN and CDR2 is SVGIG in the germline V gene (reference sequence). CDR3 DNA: TGTGCCTGGAGTGGGGCGGGACAGGAACGCTACAATGAGCAGTTCTTC. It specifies CAWSGAGQERYNEQFF.

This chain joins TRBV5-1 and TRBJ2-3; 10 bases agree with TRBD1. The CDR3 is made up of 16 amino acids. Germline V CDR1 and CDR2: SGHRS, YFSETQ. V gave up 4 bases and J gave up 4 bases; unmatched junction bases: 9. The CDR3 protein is CASSLPTGGQSDTQYF. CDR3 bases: TGCGCCAGCAGCCTCCCGACAGGGGGCCAGTCAGATACGCAGTATTTT.

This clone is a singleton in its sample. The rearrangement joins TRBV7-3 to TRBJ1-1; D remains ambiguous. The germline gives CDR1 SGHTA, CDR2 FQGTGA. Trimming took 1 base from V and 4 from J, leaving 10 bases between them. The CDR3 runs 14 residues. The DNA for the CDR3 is TGTGCCAGCAGCTTAAGTGGAGACCCCACTGAAGCTTTCTTT. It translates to CASSLSGDPTEAFF.

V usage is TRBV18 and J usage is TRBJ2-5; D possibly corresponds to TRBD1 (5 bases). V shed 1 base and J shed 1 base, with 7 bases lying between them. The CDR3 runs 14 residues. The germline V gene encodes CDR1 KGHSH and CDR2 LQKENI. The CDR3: CASSPRQLQETQYF. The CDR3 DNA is TGTGCCAGCTCACCACGACAGCTCCAAGAGACCCAGTACTTC.

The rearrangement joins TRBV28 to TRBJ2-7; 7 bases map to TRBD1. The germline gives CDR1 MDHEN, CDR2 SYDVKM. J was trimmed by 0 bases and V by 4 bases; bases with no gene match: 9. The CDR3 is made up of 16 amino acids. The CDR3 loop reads CASSSPGTVHSYEQYF. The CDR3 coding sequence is TGTGCCAGCAGTTCCCCGGGGACAGTGCACTCCTACGAGCAGTACTTC. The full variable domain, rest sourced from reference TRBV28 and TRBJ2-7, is DVKVTQSSRYLVKRTGEKVFLECVQDMDHENMFWYRQDPGLGLRLIYFSYDVKMKEKGDIPEGYSVSREKKERFSLILESASTNQTSMYLCASSSPGTVHSYEQYFGPGTRLTVT.

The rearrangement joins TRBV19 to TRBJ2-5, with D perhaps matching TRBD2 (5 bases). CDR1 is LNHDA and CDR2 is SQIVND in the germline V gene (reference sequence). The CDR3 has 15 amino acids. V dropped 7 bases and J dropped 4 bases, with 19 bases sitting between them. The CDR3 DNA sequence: TGTGCCAGTACCCCAGGCGGGTGGGGTCCAGAGACCCAGTACTTC. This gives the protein CASTPGGWGPETQYF. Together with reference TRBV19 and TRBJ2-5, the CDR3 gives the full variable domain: DGGITQSPKYLFRKEGQNVTLSCEQNLNHDAMYWYRQDPGQGLRLIYYSQIVNDFQKGDIAEGYSVSREKKESFPLTVTSAQKNPTAFYLCASTPGGWGPETQYFGPGTRLLVL.

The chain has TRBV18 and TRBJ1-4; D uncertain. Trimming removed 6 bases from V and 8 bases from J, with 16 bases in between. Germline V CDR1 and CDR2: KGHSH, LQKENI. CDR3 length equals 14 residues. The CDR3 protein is CASSGAVVKEKLFF. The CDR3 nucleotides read TGTGCCAGCTCGGGCGCAGTCGTTAAGGAAAAACTGTTTTTT. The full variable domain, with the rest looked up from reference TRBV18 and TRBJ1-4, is NAGVMQNPRHLVRRRGQEARLRCSPMKGHSHVYWYRQLPEEGLKFMVYLQKENIIDESGMPKERFSAEFPKEGPSILRIQQVVRGDSAAYFCASSGAVVKEKLFFGSGTQLSVL.

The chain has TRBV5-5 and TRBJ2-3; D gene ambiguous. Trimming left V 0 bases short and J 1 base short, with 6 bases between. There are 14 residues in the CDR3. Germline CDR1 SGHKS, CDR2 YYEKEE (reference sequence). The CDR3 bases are TGTGCCAGCAGCTTGGCCTACGGCACAGATACGCAGTATTTT. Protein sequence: CASSLAYGTDTQYF.

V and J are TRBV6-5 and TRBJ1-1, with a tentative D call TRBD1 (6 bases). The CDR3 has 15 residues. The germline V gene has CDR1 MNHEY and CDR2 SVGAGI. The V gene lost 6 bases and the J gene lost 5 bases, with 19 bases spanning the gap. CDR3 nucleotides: TGTGCCAGCAGCCCCGGGACAAGGGCGGGTACTGAAGCTTTCTTT. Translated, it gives CASSPGTRAGTEAFF.

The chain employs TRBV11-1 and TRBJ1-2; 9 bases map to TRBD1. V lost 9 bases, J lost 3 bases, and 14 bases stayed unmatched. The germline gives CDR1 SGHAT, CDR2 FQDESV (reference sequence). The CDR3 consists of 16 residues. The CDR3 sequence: CARRFGTRDRDYGYTF. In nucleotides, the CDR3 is TGTGCCAGGAGATTCGGAACAAGGGACAGGGACTATGGCTACACCTTC.

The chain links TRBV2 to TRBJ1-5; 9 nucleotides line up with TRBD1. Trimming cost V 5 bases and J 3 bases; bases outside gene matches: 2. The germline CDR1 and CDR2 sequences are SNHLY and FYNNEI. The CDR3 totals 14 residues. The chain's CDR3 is CASSRTGDNQPQHF. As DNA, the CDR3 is TGTGCCAGCAGTCGGACAGGGGACAATCAGCCCCAGCATTTT.

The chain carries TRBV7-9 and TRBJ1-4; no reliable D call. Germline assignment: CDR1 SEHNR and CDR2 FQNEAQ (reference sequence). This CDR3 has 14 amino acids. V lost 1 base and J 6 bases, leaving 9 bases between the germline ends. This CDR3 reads CASSLGLTDEKLFF. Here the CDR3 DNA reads TGTGCCAGCAGCTTAGGCCTAACCGATGAAAAACTGTTTTTT.

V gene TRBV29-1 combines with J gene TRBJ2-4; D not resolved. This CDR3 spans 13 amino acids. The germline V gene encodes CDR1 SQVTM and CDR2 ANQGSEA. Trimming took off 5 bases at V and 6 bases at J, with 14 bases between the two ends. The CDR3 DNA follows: TGCAGCGTTACCCCCTCTACGGGAAACATTCAGTACTTC. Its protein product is CSVTPSTGNIQYF.

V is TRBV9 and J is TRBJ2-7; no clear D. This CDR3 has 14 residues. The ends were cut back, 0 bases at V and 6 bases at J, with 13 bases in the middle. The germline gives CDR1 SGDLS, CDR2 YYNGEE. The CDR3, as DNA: TGTGCCAGCAGCGTAGGCGACTTCCAGCCCGAGCAGTACTTC. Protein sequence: CASSVGDFQPEQYF.